The clone carrying this TCR beta chain turned up a few times. What it binds is unknown. The data are from a study of blood T cells in healthy people across ages. The study's findings and limits: From one million sequenced T cells, diversity estimates were lower bounds. Long-lived donors exceeded aged donors in naive CD4+ cells and diversity.

For the second PCR, which ran for about 6 to 11 cycles, a sample-barcoded 5' primer and a J-beta primer mix were used. One entry per CDR3 protein results from TCRdb running MiXCR on the 5' RACE reads. The sample holds about 1.5 million distinct CDR3 sequences; approximately 42% are singletons and the top ten take approximately 4.1%. The CDR3 has 16 amino acids. Germline V gives CDR1 SGDLS, CDR2 YYNGEE. Losses at the gene ends were 0 bases for V and 5 bases for J; bases not matched to a gene: 10. Every participating donor contributed around 9.5 milliliters of peripheral blood through a draw. The chain is built from TRBV9 and TRBJ2-7, with 8 nucleotides matching TRBD1. The sequence was collected from a young woman in good health. The sample comprised blood. The CDR3 bases are TGTGCCAGCAGCGTAGCTTACGGCAGGGGGCTGCACGAGCAGTACTTC. It translates to CASSVAYGRGLHEQYF.